The T cell receptor beta chain under discussion was sequenced for a study of control samples from healthy donors and cancer patients. TCRdb keeps only in-frame clones here, not all; method: immunoSEQ multiplex PCR. This sample has 150,000 to 200,000 clones; 75% to 95% occur once, and the top ten carry 2%. Per the germline V gene, CDR1 is SGHVS and CDR2 is FNYEAQ. The length of the CDR3 is 11 residues. Trimming pared 5 bases from V and 6 bases from J, leaving 4 bases between. Sequenced sample: blood. The rearrangement links TRBV7-6 to TRBJ2-2; D is undetermined. This clonotype originated in a middle-aged woman in good health. CDR3 in amino acids: CASSVPGELFF. As DNA, the CDR3 is TGTGCCAGCAGCGTCCCCGGGGAGCTGTTTTTT.